This T cell receptor beta chain was obtained from a study of vaccination and CD4 T cells after COVID-19. The wider study: Convalescent individuals numbered four females and six males, two being Hispanic. The post-vaccine samples came a median approximately 70 days after dose two (range 14 to 241). A CEFX pool, an HIV-1 Nef pool, or no peptide went to control cultures. General study points: The authors studied relatively few convalescent patients and analyzed no early post-infection timepoints.

With the Oncomine TCR Beta short-read assay, DNA from cultured CD4+ T cells was sequenced. TCRdb recomputed calls from the PCR reads with MiXCR, one row per CDR3 protein. The sample lists approximately 21,000 distinct CDR3 sequences, around a quarter occurring once. In its sample, this clonotype ranks as medium-sized (0.01 to 0.1%). Its matching antigen is unknown. In germline, CDR1 is MNHEY, CDR2 SVGAGI. The CDR3 extends over 15 amino acids. V was cut by 1 base and J by 9 bases, with 13 bases left in between. Treatment reported: approximately nine-day PBMC culture with coronavirus spike peptide pools or control peptides (ViraFEST assay).

The gene calls are TRBV6-5 and TRBJ1-6; a possible D gene is TRBD1 (5 bases). The source is a human donor with COVID-19. The sample was cultured CD4+ T cells from blood. The CDR3 coding sequence is TGTGCCAGCAGTTACTTAGGGGCCACATCTTCACCCCTCCACTTT. This translates into CASSYLGATSSPLHF.